This T cell receptor beta chain was observed in a study of blood T cell repertoires in COVID-19. Study information: The origin of the acute and convalescent COVID-19 samples was the United States, Italy and Spain. The cDNA or gDNA used as material had been derived from T cells, B-cell-depleted T cells, or PBMCs.

In the original workflow: Researchers report that nucleated cell counts were estimated from reference gene primer amplification. Sequencing used immunoSEQ multiplex PCR; TCRdb keeps in-frame clones, though not all of them. The DNA gave D and trimming, while V, J and clone size come from that table. This sample has nearly 200,000 clones; roughly 86% occur once, and the top ten carry 5.1%. The CDR3 is 15 residues long. Trimming took 2 bases from V and 5 from J, leaving 13 bases between them. Germline CDR1 and CDR2: MNHNY and SVGAGI (reference sequence). Sequenced: peripheral blood. This TCR was sampled from an older woman with active or convalescent COVID-19. This chain links TRBV6-6 with TRBJ2-4, with a weak D call TRBD1 (5 bases). CDR3 sequence reads: CASSYRRDSQNIQYF. As DNA, the CDR3 is TGTGCCAGCAGTTACCGAAGAGACAGCCAAAACATTCAGTACTTC.